Included here is one T cell receptor (beta chain) sequence, with context. No antigen is known for it. The sample originates from a study of CD8 T cells in Susac syndrome. The sequenced target, TCR beta, came from blood CD8+ and CD4+ T cells. CDR3 size: 12 residues. V lost 6 bases, J lost 1 base, and 9 bases lay in between. The germline CDR1 and CDR2 sequences are SQVTM and ANQGSEA. Random hexamers were used to reverse transcribe 0.5 to 1 ug of RNA. The authors amplified TCR beta CDR3 across 54 Vbeta and 13 Jbeta using immunoSEQ multiplex PCR. A single record per CDR3 protein comes from TCRdb applying MiXCR to the immunoSEQ multiplex PCR reads. Among roughly 200,000 distinct CDR3 sequences listed, approximately 95% were seen once. Overall study results and limits: By the study's own acknowledgment, its TCR sequencing and HLA analysis included relatively few individuals.

The chain carries TRBV29-1 and TRBJ1-1; unclear D gene. The sample was CD8+ T cells from PBMCs. This receptor was identified in a human donor with multiple sclerosis. Here the CDR3 DNA reads TGCAGCGTCGGGGAGAGGAACACTGAAGCTTTCTTT. Protein: CSVGERNTEAFF.